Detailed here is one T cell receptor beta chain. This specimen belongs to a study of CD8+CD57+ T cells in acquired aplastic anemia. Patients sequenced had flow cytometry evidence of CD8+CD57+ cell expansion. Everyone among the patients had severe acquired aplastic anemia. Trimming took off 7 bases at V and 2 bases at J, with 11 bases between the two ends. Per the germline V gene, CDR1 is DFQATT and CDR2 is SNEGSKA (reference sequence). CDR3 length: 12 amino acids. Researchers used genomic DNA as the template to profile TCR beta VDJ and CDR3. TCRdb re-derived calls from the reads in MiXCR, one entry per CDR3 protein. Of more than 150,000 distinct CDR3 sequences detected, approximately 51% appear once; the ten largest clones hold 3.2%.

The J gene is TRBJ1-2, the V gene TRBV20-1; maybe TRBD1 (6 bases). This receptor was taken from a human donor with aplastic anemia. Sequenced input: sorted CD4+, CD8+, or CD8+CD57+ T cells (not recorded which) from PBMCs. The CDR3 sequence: CSVLQGNYGYTF. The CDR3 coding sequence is TGCAGTGTTTTACAGGGAAACTATGGCTACACCTTC.